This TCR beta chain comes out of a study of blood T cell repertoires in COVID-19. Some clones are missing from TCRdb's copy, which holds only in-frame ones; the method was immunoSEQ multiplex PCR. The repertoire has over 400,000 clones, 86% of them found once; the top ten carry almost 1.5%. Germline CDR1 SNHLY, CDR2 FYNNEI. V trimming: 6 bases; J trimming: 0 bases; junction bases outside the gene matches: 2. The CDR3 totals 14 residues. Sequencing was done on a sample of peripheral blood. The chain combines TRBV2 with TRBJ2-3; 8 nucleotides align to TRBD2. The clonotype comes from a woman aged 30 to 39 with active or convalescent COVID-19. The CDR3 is CASRGLASTDTQYF. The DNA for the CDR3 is TGTGCCAGCAGAGGACTAGCTAGCACAGATACGCAGTATTTT.